Listed here are 16 T cell receptor beta chains from one sample, sequenced in a study of blood T cell repertoires in COVID-19. Clones were read by immunoSEQ multiplex PCR, and TCRdb kept only the in-frame ones, dropping some. Found here are 200,000 to 300,000 clones, roughly 82% of them singletons; the top ten hold over 3.5%. The specimen was peripheral blood. Receptors originate from a woman aged 70-85 years with acute or convalescent COVID-19.

This clone was picked up one time. The gene calls are TRBV6-2 or TRBV6-3 and TRBJ1-1; TRBD1 aligns across 9 bases. The V and J ends lost 5 bases and 0 bases, in that order; junction bases with no gene match: 7. The CDR3 is made up of 16 amino acids. The germline V gene encodes CDR1 MNHEY and CDR2 SVGEGT. CDR3 sequence: CASSPRDRAMNTEAFF. In DNA, the CDR3 is TGTGCCAGCAGTCCCCGGGACAGGGCCATGAACACTGAAGCTTTCTTT.

V and J are TRBV19 and TRBJ2-5; 10 bases are shared with TRBD2. This CDR3 comprises 16 residues. CDR1 and CDR2 from the germline V gene are LNHDA and SQIVND (reference sequence). Losses at the gene ends were 6 bases for V and 2 bases for J; bases not matched to a gene: 9. CDR3 sequence (DNA): TGTGCCAGTAGGGACGTTCTAGCGGGGGATCAAGAGACCCAGTACTTC. This translates into CASRDVLAGDQETQYF.

Comment on this clone: Other DNA sequences from this sample encode an identical CDR3 as well. CDR3 in amino acids: CASSLAGSMNTEAFF. CDR3 sequence (DNA): TGTGCCAGCAGCTTGGCGGGGAGCATGAACACTGAAGCTTTCTTT. The chain couples TRBV7-2 to TRBJ1-1, with D hard to call. The germline V and J ends were trimmed by 3 bases and 0 bases, with 11 bases remaining between them. This CDR3 is 15 amino acids long. Looked up from germline, CDR1 is SGHTA and CDR2 is FQGNSA. Variable domain in full (rest from reference TRBV7-2 and TRBJ1-1): GAGVSQSPSNKVTEKGKDVELRCDPISGHTALYWYRQSLGQGLEFLIYFQGNSAPDKSGLPSDRFSAERTGGSVSTLTIQRTQQEDSAVYLCASSLAGSMNTEAFFGQGTRLTVV.

V usage is TRBV2 and J usage is TRBJ1-2; TRBD1 agrees at 10 bases. The germline CDR1 and CDR2 sequences are SNHLY and FYNNEI. V gave up 6 bases and J gave up 4 bases; unmatched junction bases: 17. The length of the CDR3 is 18 residues. CDR3 coding DNA: TGTGCCAGCAGATACCAAGACAGGGGGCGTCGGCGGGGCTATGGCTACACCTTC. It encodes CASRYQDRGRRRGYGYTF.

The gene calls are TRBV6-1 and TRBJ2-1; 10 nucleotides line up with TRBD2. CDR1 is MNHNS and CDR2 is SASEGT in the germline V gene. V dropped 1 base and J dropped 9; count of bases not matched to a gene: 6. This CDR3 region has 15 residues. The CDR3 protein is CASSEDSGGAVEQFF. The CDR3 DNA reads TGTGCCAGCAGTGAAGACAGCGGGGGGGCTGTTGAGCAGTTCTTC.

The chain employs TRBV5-6 and TRBJ2-7, with 8 bases fitting TRBD1. The length of the CDR3 is 12 residues. From germline, CDR1 is SGHDT and CDR2 YYEEEE. V trimming: 4 bases; J trimming: 3 bases; junction bases outside the gene matches: 0. The CDR3 DNA reads TGTGCCAGCAGCGGGACAGGCTACGAGCAGTACTTC. It translates to CASSGTGYEQYF.

The V call is TRBV7-8, the J call TRBJ1-5; 7 bases fit TRBD1. In germline, CDR1 is SGHVS, CDR2 FQNEAQ. The CDR3 length is 12 residues. The V segment lost 5 bases and the J segment 11 bases; nucleotides outside the gene matches: 6. The chain's CDR3 is CASSHFGQAQHF. The CDR3 bases are TGTGCCAGCAGCCATTTCGGACAGGCCCAGCATTTT.

Regarding this clone: Distinct nucleotide sequences in the sample also encode this CDR3. The chain recombines TRBV19 with TRBJ1-1; D ambiguous. The CDR3 spans 14 residues. V was clipped by 3 bases and J by 0 bases, with 8 bases between them. The germline V gene has CDR1 LNHDA and CDR2 SQIVND (reference sequence). The CDR3 loop is CASSIGGLNTEAFF. CDR3 nucleotides: TGTGCCAGTAGTATTGGCGGCCTGAACACTGAAGCTTTCTTT.

In this sample, this clone turned up a few times. The chain combines TRBV7-9 with TRBJ1-6; D ambiguous. Germline CDR1 SEHNR, CDR2 FQNEAQ (reference sequence). The V and J ends lost 7 bases and 1 base respectively, with 11 bases between them. This CDR3 is built from 15 residues. This chain's CDR3 is CASTLLESYNSPLHF. CDR3 nucleotide sequence: TGTGCCAGCACCCTACTAGAGTCCTATAATTCACCCCTCCACTTT.

J is TRBJ1-6 and V is TRBV7-2; D is perhaps TRBD1 (6 bases). The V end lost 4 bases, the J end lost 18 bases, and 16 bases lay between the germline ends. Germline values: CDR1 SGHTA, CDR2 FQGNSA. The CDR3 has 12 amino acids. The CDR3 DNA reads TGTGCCAGCAGCTCCCCAGGGGCTCTGTACCACTTT. Its protein product is CASSSPGALYHF.

The chain combines TRBV19 with TRBJ1-5; no definite D call. This CDR3 has 14 amino acids. The V end lost 10 bases, the J end lost 7 bases, and 20 bases lay between the germline ends. Germline assignment: CDR1 LNHDA and CDR2 SQIVND (reference sequence). CDR3 residues: CATRPGGGFQPQHF. CDR3 DNA: TGTGCCACCAGACCGGGAGGCGGTTTCCAGCCCCAGCATTTT.

V is TRBV11-2 and J is TRBJ2-2; TRBD2 aligns across 12 bases. The CDR3 is 18 amino acids. Trimming removed 5 bases from V and 0 bases from J; junction bases left unmatched: 7. The germline CDR1 and CDR2 sequences are SGHAT and FQNNGV. In DNA, the CDR3 is TGTGCCAGCAGCCAAAAACTAGCGGGGGGAGCGAACACCGGGGAGCTGTTTTTT. It codes for CASSQKLAGGANTGELFF.

Points on this clone: In the same sample, other DNA sequences code for this CDR3. The rearrangement uses TRBV19 and TRBJ1-1, with D perhaps matching TRBD1 (5 bases). Trimming cost V 2 bases and J 3 bases, with 7 bases left between them. CDR1 and CDR2 from the germline V gene are LNHDA and SQIVND (reference sequence). CDR3 size: 13 residues. For the CDR3, the DNA is TGTGCCAGTAGTATACGGGGGGACACTGAAGCTTTCTTT. Its protein is CASSIRGDTEAFF.

The genes are TRBV5-1 and TRBJ1-1; D gene uncertain. CDR1 and CDR2 (germline): SGHRS, YFSETQ. V dropped 0 bases and J dropped 4 bases, with 10 bases sitting between them. There are 14 residues in the CDR3. The CDR3 coding sequence is TGCGCCAGCAGCTTGGGAGTTGGAGGCACTGAAGCTTTCTTT. This gives the protein CASSLGVGGTEAFF.

This clone has just one count. The chain recombines TRBV9 with TRBJ1-4; TRBD1 might be the D (5 bases). Germline V lookup: CDR1 SGDLS, CDR2 YYNGEE. The CDR3 consists of 14 residues. Trimming took 4 bases from V and 8 from J, leaving 15 bases between them. CDR3 nucleotides: TGTGCCAGCAGCTCCTCGGTCAGGGTCGAAAAACTGTTTTTT. It codes for CASSSSVRVEKLFF. Based on the CDR3 plus reference TRBV9 and TRBJ1-4, the full variable domain is DSGVTQTPKHLITATGQRVTLRCSPRSGDLSVYWYQQSLDQGLQFLIQYYNGEERAKGNILERFSAQQFPDLHSELNLSSLELGDSALYFCASSSSVRVEKLFFGSGTQLSVL.

V and J are TRBV6-2 or TRBV6-3 and TRBJ1-2; TRBD1 matches at 7 bases. Germline-derived CDR1 and CDR2 are MNHEY and SVGEGT. CDR3 length: 14 amino acids. V lost 0 bases to trimming and J lost 7 bases; unmatched junction nucleotides: 5. CDR3 bases: TGTGCCAGCAGTTACTCGAGAGGGGGCCCTGGCTACACCTTC. It translates to CASSYSRGGPGYTF.